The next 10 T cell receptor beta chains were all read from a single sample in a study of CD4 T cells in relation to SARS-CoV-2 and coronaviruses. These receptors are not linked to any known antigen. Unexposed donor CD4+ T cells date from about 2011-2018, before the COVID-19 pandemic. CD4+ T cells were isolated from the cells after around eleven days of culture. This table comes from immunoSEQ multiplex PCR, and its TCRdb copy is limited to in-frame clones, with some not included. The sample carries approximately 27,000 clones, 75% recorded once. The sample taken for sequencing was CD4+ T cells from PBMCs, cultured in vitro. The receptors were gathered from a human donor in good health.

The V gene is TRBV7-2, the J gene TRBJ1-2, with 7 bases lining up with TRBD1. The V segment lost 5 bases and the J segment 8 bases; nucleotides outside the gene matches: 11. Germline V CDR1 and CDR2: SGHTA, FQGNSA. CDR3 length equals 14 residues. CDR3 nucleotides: TGTGCCAGCAGCCAGGGACAGTCAATATCGGGCTACACCTTC. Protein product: CASSQGQSISGYTF.

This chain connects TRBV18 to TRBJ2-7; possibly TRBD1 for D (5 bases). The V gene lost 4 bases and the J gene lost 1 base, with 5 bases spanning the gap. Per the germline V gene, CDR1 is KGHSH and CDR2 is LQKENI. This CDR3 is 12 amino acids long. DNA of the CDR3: TGTGCCAGCTCACAGGGGTCCTACGAGCAGTACTTC. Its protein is CASSQGSYEQYF.

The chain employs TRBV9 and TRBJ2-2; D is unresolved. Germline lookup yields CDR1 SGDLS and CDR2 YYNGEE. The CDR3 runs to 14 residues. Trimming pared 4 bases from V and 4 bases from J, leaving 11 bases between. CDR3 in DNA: TGTGCCAGCAGCCCTATAGGGCGCACCGGGGAGCTGTTTTTT. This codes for CASSPIGRTGELFF. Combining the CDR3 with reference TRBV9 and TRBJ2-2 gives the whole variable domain DSGVTQTPKHLITATGQRVTLRCSPRSGDLSVYWYQQSLDQGLQFLIQYYNGEERAKGNILERFSAQQFPDLHSELNLSSLELGDSALYFCASSPIGRTGELFFGEGSRLTVL.

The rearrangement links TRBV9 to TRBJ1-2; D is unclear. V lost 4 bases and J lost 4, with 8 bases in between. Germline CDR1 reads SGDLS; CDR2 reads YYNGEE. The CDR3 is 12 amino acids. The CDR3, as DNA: TGTGCCAGCAGCCAAGGTATCTATGGCTACACCTTC. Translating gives CASSQGIYGYTF.

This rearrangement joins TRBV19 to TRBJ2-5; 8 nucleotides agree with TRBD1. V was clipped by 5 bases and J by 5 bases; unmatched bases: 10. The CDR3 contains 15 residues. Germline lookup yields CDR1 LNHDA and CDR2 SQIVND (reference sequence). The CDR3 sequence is CASSLGGTGRETQYF. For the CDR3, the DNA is TGTGCCAGTAGTCTCGGAGGGACAGGACGGGAGACCCAGTACTTC.

The CDR3 reads CASSLALSSEKLFF. Here the CDR3 DNA reads TGTGCCAGCAGCTTAGCACTATCGTCAGAAAAACTGTTTTTT. This rearrangement joins TRBV7-9 to TRBJ1-4; unclear D gene. Germline lookup yields CDR1 SEHNR and CDR2 FQNEAQ (reference sequence). V was clipped by 0 bases and J by 8 bases, with 10 bases between them. The CDR3 spans 14 residues.

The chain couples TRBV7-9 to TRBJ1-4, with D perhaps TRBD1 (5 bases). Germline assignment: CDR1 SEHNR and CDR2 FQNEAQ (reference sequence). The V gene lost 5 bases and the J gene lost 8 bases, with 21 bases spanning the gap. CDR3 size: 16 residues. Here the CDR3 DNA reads TGTGCCAGCAGCCGGAGAGCTTTCCGGTCAGGGGAAAAACTGTTTTTT. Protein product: CASSRRAFRSGEKLFF.

CDR3 nucleotides: TGTGCCAGCAGCTTAGAAGAAGCGGGGGGGCACCTAGAGCAGTTCTTC. It translates to CASSLEEAGGHLEQFF. The chain combines TRBV7-2 with TRBJ2-1, with 10 bases that match TRBD2. The germline V gene has CDR1 SGHTA and CDR2 FQGNSA. V lost 1 base and J lost 10; bases outside the gene matches: 10. CDR3 length: 16 residues.

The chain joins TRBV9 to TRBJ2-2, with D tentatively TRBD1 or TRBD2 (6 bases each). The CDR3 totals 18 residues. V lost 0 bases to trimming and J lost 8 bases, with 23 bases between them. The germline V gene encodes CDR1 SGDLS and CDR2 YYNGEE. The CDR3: CASSVAPGAGIRGGELFF. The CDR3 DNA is TGTGCCAGCAGCGTAGCCCCGGGGGCGGGGATTCGTGGAGGGGAGCTGTTTTTT.

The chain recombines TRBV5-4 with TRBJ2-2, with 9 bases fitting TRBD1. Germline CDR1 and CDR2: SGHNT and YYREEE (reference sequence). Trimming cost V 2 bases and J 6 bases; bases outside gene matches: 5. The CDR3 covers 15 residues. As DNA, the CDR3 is TGTGCCAGCAGCTTTCTGGGACAGGGACCCGGGGAGCTGTTTTTT. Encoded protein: CASSFLGQGPGELFF.